The 13 T cell receptor beta chains listed next were all sequenced from one sample in a study of cytomegalovirus exposure and HLA in healthy donors. Vbeta (60) and Jbeta (13) primers were used in the PCR. Here immunoSEQ multiplex PCR was the method, and the copy in TCRdb shows in-frame clones only, minus some. The sample records more than 95,000 clones, roughly an eighth being singletons. Specimen: PBMCs. The receptors shown here come from a man aged 35 to 55 in good health and CMV-seropositive.

The rearrangement links TRBV12-5 to TRBJ2-1, with 12 bases lining up with TRBD2. The trim removed 6 bases at V and 4 bases at J, leaving 7 bases unmatched. The germline V gene encodes CDR1 LGHNT and CDR2 FRNRAP. The CDR3 runs to 16 residues. The CDR3 region has the DNA TGTGCTAGTGGCCAACCGGGACTAGCGGGTTACAATGAGCAGTTCTTC. Encoded protein: CASGQPGLAGYNEQFF. The full variable domain, in which reference TRBV12-5 and TRBJ2-1 provide the parts outside the CDR3, is DARVTQTPRHKVTEMGQEVTMRCQPILGHNTVFWYRQTMMQGLELLAYFRNRAPLDDSGMPKDRFSAEMPDATLATLKIQPSEPRDSAVYFCASGQPGLAGYNEQFFGPGTRLTVL.

This clone has just a few counts. This chain uses TRBV10-1 with TRBJ2-7; 10 bases agree with TRBD2. The CDR3 totals 17 residues. The germline V gene has CDR1 WNHNN and CDR2 SYGVQD (reference sequence). J was trimmed by 5 bases and V by 5 bases; bases with no gene match: 15. The CDR3 sequence: CASSPYTPSGRTDEQYF. The DNA for the CDR3 is TGCGCCAGCAGTCCGTATACCCCTAGCGGGAGAACGGACGAGCAGTACTTC.

The J gene is TRBJ2-1, the V gene TRBV27, with D tentatively TRBD1 (6 bases). The CDR3 covers 14 residues. V shed 6 bases and J shed 0 bases, with 9 bases lying between them. The germline V gene has CDR1 MNHEY and CDR2 SMNVEV (reference sequence). CDR3 sequence reads: CASRQGGSYNEQFF. The CDR3 DNA is TGTGCCAGCAGGCAAGGGGGCTCCTACAATGAGCAGTTCTTC.

In this sample, this clone turned up a few times. This chain connects TRBV6-5 to TRBJ1-2, with D possibly TRBD1 on 5 matching bases. Germline V CDR1 and CDR2: MNHEY, SVGAGI. The CDR3 contains 12 residues. Trimming took off 5 bases at V and 8 bases at J, with 12 bases between the two ends. The CDR3 loop is CASSQQGRGYTF. DNA for the CDR3: TGTGCCAGCAGTCAGCAGGGTAGGGGCTACACCTTC.

This clone appeared a few times. The chain joins TRBV5-1 to TRBJ2-2; TRBD2 aligns across 10 bases. CDR3 length equals 15 residues. Looked up from germline, CDR1 is SGHRS and CDR2 is YFSETQ. The V and J ends lost 4 bases and 8 bases, in that order; junction bases with no gene match: 8. As DNA, the CDR3 is TGCGCCAGCAGCCTAGGACTAGCGGCGGGAGGGGAGCTGTTTTTT. Its protein product is CASSLGLAAGGELFF.

The chain carries TRBV27 and TRBJ2-7; 9 bases match TRBD2. Germline V gene sequence: CDR1 MNHEY, CDR2 SMNVEV (reference sequence). V lost 6 bases, J lost 0 bases, and 3 bases stayed unmatched. The CDR3 has 14 amino acids. This CDR3 reads CASRKRGDSYEQYF. CDR3 DNA: TGTGCCAGCAGAAAGCGGGGGGACTCCTACGAGCAGTACTTC.

This chain uses TRBV29-1 with TRBJ1-1, with a possible D match to TRBD1 (5 bases). Trimming took off 3 bases at V and 1 base at J, with 6 bases between the two ends. Germline lookup yields CDR1 SQVTM and CDR2 ANQGSEA. This CDR3 is 12 amino acids long. The CDR3 region has the DNA TGCAGCGTTGAGGGGGGGAACACTGAAGCTTTCTTT. It specifies CSVEGGNTEAFF. The variable domain in full, completed from reference TRBV29-1 and TRBJ1-1, reads SAVISQKPSRDICQRGTSLTIQCQVDSQVTMMFWYRQQPGQSLTLIATANQGSEATYESGFVIDKFPISRPNLTFSTLTVSNMSPEDSSIYLCSVEGGNTEAFFGQGTRLTVV.

This clone appeared a few times. This rearrangement joins TRBV29-1 to TRBJ1-3; 7 positions agree with TRBD1. With 6 bases clipped from V and 4 bases from J, the junction kept 9 bases outside the gene matches. This CDR3 has 14 residues. Germline loops: CDR1 SQVTM, CDR2 ANQGSEA. CDR3 amino acids: CSVTPAGGGNTIYF. DNA for the CDR3: TGCAGCGTAACTCCGGCAGGGGGGGGAAACACCATATATTTT.

In this sample, this clone turned up a few times. The V gene is TRBV30, the J gene TRBJ1-4, with D perhaps TRBD1 (6 bases). The CDR3 has 17 residues. Trimming took 5 bases from V and 8 from J, leaving 27 bases between them. Germline CDR1 and CDR2: GTSNPN and SVGIG (reference sequence). The CDR3 is CAWFKPSSTGLGEKLFF. Written as DNA, the CDR3 is TGTGCCTGGTTCAAACCCTCTTCCACAGGGCTGGGGGAAAAACTGTTTTTT.

This chain joins TRBV20-1 and TRBJ2-3; D may be TRBD1 (5 bases). Per germline, CDR1 DFQATT and CDR2 SNEGSKA (reference sequence). This CDR3 comprises 11 residues. Trimming cost V 5 bases and J 4 bases, with 7 bases left between them. This CDR3 is CSAEGADTQYF. CDR3 in DNA: TGCAGTGCTGAAGGGGCAGATACGCAGTATTTT.

The chain couples TRBV11-2 to TRBJ1-1; D ambiguous. Germline V gene sequence: CDR1 SGHAT, CDR2 FQNNGV. This CDR3 is built from 13 residues. V lost 6 bases and J lost 1, with 9 bases in between. CDR3 amino acids: CASSLDWNTEAFF. CDR3 bases: TGTGCCAGCAGTCTAGACTGGAACACTGAAGCTTTCTTT. The whole variable domain, filled in from reference TRBV11-2 and TRBJ1-1, reads EAGVAQSPRYKIIEKRQSVAFWCNPISGHATLYWYQQILGQGPKLLIQFQNNGVVDDSQLPKDRFSAERLKGVDSTLKIQPAKLEDSAVYLCASSLDWNTEAFFGQGTRLTVV.

The sample holds a few counts of this clone. Sequence at one end of the junction differs from germline and may be a read error. The genes are TRBV6-5 and TRBJ2-7; 9 positions match TRBD1. The CDR3 is made up of 15 amino acids. CDR1 is MNHEY, CDR2 SVGAGI, per germline. For the CDR3, the DNA is TGTGCTAGCAGTTACTCCGGGACAGGGCAATACGAGCAGTACTTC. Translation gives CASSYSGTGQYEQYF.

This clone has a handful of counts. The chain employs TRBV7-9 and TRBJ1-4, with TRBD1 as a possible D gene (5 bases). This CDR3 is built from 13 residues. V was shortened by 1 base and J by 13 bases, with 13 bases between the two germline ends. CDR1 is SEHNR, CDR2 FQNEAQ, per germline (reference sequence). The CDR3 DNA follows: TGTGCCAGCAGCTTAGAAATCCGGGGGTTACTGTTTTTT. Amino acid sequence: CASSLEIRGLLFF.